The rows below give T cell receptor beta chains drawn from one sample of a study of beta chain features in type 1 diabetes. The assay was immunoSEQ multiplex PCR, and TCRdb's table has in-frame clones only and misses some. The sample includes about 180,000 clones, approximately 8.1% of them seen just once. Sequencing input: central memory CD4+ T cells from blood. Receptor source: a woman in her thirties or forties with type 1 diabetes. CDR3s include the opening cysteine and the closing phenylalanine or tryptophan. D genes are given only for firm matches. Only some rows state a clone size, as once, few, many or a class for expanded clones.

j_call,clone_size,d_call,v_call,cdr3_aa,cdr3_nt
TRBJ1-4,few,TRBD1,TRBV15,CATSTQGAEKLFF,TGTGCCACCAGCACACAGGGGGCGGAAAAACTGTTTTTT
TRBJ1-1,few,TRBD1,TRBV15,CATSSYGQGKNTEAFF,TGTGCCACCAGCAGCTACGGACAGGGGAAGAACACTGAAGCTTTCTTT
TRBJ2-1,few,TRBD1,TRBV11-2,CASSLVQGAEQFF,TGTGCCAGCAGCTTAGTTCAGGGGGCCGAGCAGTTCTTC
TRBJ2-4,many,TRBD1,TRBV7-9,CASSPGTGVKNIQYF,TGTGCCAGCAGCCCCGGGACAGGGGTCAAAAACATTCAGTACTTC
TRBJ2-2,.,TRBD2,TRBV29-1,CSVVGTSGGRTGELFF,TGCAGCGTCGTTGGGACTAGCGGGGGCCGTACCGGGGAGCTGTTTTTT
TRBJ1-5,.,.,TRBV30,CAWSVRENQPQHF,TGTGCCTGGAGTGTACGGGAGAATCAGCCCCAGCATTTT
TRBJ1-2,.,TRBD1,TRBV7-2,CASSSNRGPNYGYTF,TGTGCCAGCAGCTCGAACAGGGGGCCTAACTATGGCTACACCTTC
TRBJ1-1,.,TRBD1,TRBV10-3,CAISLTGTEAEAFF,TGTGCCATCAGCCTGACAGGGACGGAGGCTGAAGCTTTCTTT
TRBJ1-2,.,TRBD1,TRBV6-5,CASSYSGTGSRRYTF,TGTGCCAGCAGTTACTCAGGGACAGGGTCGAGGCGCTACACCTTC
TRBJ2-2,.,.,TRBV27,CASSPPYTGELFF,TGTGCCAGCAGCCCTCCTTACACCGGGGAGCTGTTTTTT
TRBJ1-6,.,.,TRBV5-1,CASSLVQEDSPLHF,TGCGCCAGCAGCTTGGTCCAGGAGGACTCACCCCTCCACTTT
TRBJ1-3,.,TRBD1,TRBV4-2,CASSREQGYSGNTIYF,TGTGCCAGCAGCCGAGAACAGGGGTACTCTGGAAACACCATATATTTT
TRBJ1-1,.,TRBD1,TRBV28,CASSPPAPGQGTHTEAFF,TGTGCCAGCAGTCCACCCGCGCCGGGACAGGGGACGCACACTGAAGCTTTCTTT
TRBJ2-1,many,TRBD2,TRBV18,CASRDGGSSYNEQFF,TGTGCCAGCCGGGACGGGGGGAGCTCCTACAATGAGCAGTTCTTC
TRBJ2-7,few,.,TRBV19,CATQRSDTSSYEQYF,TGTGCCACGCAGAGGTCGGACACAAGCTCCTACGAGCAGTACTTC
TRBJ1-2,few,.,TRBV28,CASNGLQGRANYGYTF,TGTGCCAGCAACGGCTTACAGGGTAGGGCTAACTATGGCTACACCTTC
TRBJ1-2,.,.,TRBV27,CASSPGIEGYTF,TGTGCCAGCAGTCCCGGGATTGAGGGCTACACCTTC
TRBJ1-2,.,TRBD1,TRBV7-9,CASSFGTGGKGYTF,TGTGCCAGCAGCTTTGGGACAGGGGGCAAAGGCTACACCTTC
TRBJ2-5,few,TRBD1,TRBV9,CASSVTGTEETQYF,TGTGCCAGCAGCGTGACCGGGACAGAAGAGACCCAGTACTTC
TRBJ1-5,.,.,TRBV6-5,CASTNPPQPQHF,TGTGCCAGCACCAATCCCCCCCAGCCCCAGCATTTT
TRBJ1-1,few,.,TRBV7-9,CASSSHGDTEAFF,TGTGCCAGCAGCTCCCACGGGGACACTGAAGCTTTCTTT
TRBJ2-2,few,TRBD1,TRBV11-3,CASSYSDRGGRHGELFF,TGTGCCAGCAGCTACTCGGACAGGGGGGGTAGGCACGGGGAGCTGTTTTTT
TRBJ1-3,many,.,TRBV6-6,CASSTDRNSGNTIYF,TGTGCCAGCAGTACCGACAGGAACTCTGGAAACACCATATATTTT
TRBJ1-4,few,TRBD1,TRBV4-3,CASSQAFTGQGYEKLFF,TGCGCCAGCAGCCAAGCCTTTACGGGACAGGGGTATGAAAAACTGTTTTTT
TRBJ2-5,.,TRBD2,TRBV27,CASSRQPGLAGEVETQYF,TGTGCCAGCAGTCGGCAGCCGGGACTAGCGGGAGAGGTGGAGACCCAGTACTTC
TRBJ2-3,.,.,TRBV5-1,CASSDRLTASDTQYF,TGCGCCAGCAGCGACCGCCTAACAGCTTCAGATACGCAGTATTTT
TRBJ2-3,.,.,TRBV5-4,CASSQERLTGTSTDTQYF,TGCGCCAGCAGCCAAGAACGATTGACAGGTACTAGCACAGATACGCAGTATTTT
TRBJ1-4,many,.,TRBV30,CAWSVINQGKLFF,TGTGCCTGGAGTGTAATAAATCAGGGAAAACTGTTTTTT
TRBJ1-5,.,.,TRBV2,CASSDWDTNQPQHF,TGTGCCAGCAGTGACTGGGACACCAATCAGCCCCAGCATTTT
TRBJ2-1,.,TRBD2,TRBV5-1,CASSFTSGSYNEQFF,TGCGCCAGCAGCTTCACTAGCGGCTCCTACAATGAGCAGTTCTTC
TRBJ1-5,.,.,TRBV9,CASSRGQFQPQHF,TGTGCCAGCAGCCGTGGACAATTTCAGCCCCAGCATTTT
TRBJ1-1,.,TRBD1,TRBV7-9,CASSLGGTGDTEAFF,TGTGCCAGCAGCTTAGGGGGGACAGGGGACACTGAAGCTTTCTTT
TRBJ2-1,.,.,TRBV4-1,CASSQDRRGTYNEQFF,TGCGCCAGCAGCCAAGACAGACGGGGTACCTACAATGAGCAGTTCTTC
TRBJ1-1,few,.,TRBV4-3,CASSQVEGGYTEAFF,TGCGCCAGCAGCCAAGTTGAGGGTGGGTATACTGAAGCTTTCTTT
TRBJ2-6,many,.,TRBV5-4,CASSFGQRSSGANVLTF,TGTGCCAGCAGCTTCGGACAGCGGAGCTCTGGGGCCAACGTCCTGACTTTC
TRBJ1-4,few,.,TRBV29-1,CSAERPGVTNEKLFF,TGCAGCGCTGAACGGCCAGGGGTAACTAATGAAAAACTGTTTTTT
TRBJ2-1,few,TRBD1,TRBV6-6,CASTTLSGTGEGEQFF,TGTGCCAGCACCACACTATCAGGGACAGGGGAGGGTGAGCAGTTCTTC
TRBJ1-1,.,.,TRBV14,CASRKDSMNTEAFF,TGTGCCAGCAGAAAGGACAGCATGAACACTGAAGCTTTCTTT
TRBJ2-3,.,TRBD1,TRBV19,CASSKTGTGDEDTQYF,TGTGCCAGTAGTAAGACCGGGACAGGGGATGAAGATACGCAGTATTTT
TRBJ1-2,.,TRBD1,TRBV7-9,CASSFGQGSGTNYGYTF,TGTGCCAGCAGCTTCGGACAGGGATCGGGCACTAACTATGGCTACACCTTC
TRBJ2-1,.,TRBD2,TRBV4-3,CASSRESGGHEQFF,TGCGCCAGCAGCCGAGAATCGGGGGGGCATGAGCAGTTCTTC
TRBJ2-5,few,TRBD2,TRBV28,CASSSGASGGNLRETQYF,TGTGCCAGCAGCTCCGGGGCTAGCGGGGGCAACCTGCGGGAGACCCAGTACTTC
TRBJ2-1,many,TRBD2,TRBV14,CASSQRGLAEYNEQFF,TGTGCCAGCAGCCAAAGGGGACTAGCGGAATACAATGAGCAGTTCTTC
TRBJ2-5,few,TRBD2,TRBV29-1,CSAQETRLAGGEQYF,TGCAGCGCTCAGGAAACGAGACTAGCGGGTGGGGAGCAGTACTTC
TRBJ2-5,.,TRBD1,TRBV29-1,CSVLRGYEEQYF,TGCAGCGTTCTCAGGGGGTACGAGGAGCAGTACTTC
TRBJ2-5,many,TRBD2,TRBV7-2,CASSRGGPQGTQYF,TGTGCCAGCAGCCGCGGGGGGCCCCAGGGGACCCAGTACTTC
TRBJ2-7,.,TRBD1,TRBV5-8,CASSYGTGHSYEQYF,TGTGCCAGCAGCTACGGGACAGGCCACTCCTACGAGCAGTACTTC
TRBJ2-3,.,TRBD2,TRBV28,CASSHRTSLLSDTQYF,TGTGCCAGCAGTCACCGGACTAGCTTATTATCAGATACGCAGTATTTT
TRBJ2-3,few,.,TRBV19,CASSTQGGTDTQYF,TGTGCCAGTAGTACACAGGGTGGTACAGATACGCAGTATTTT
TRBJ2-3,.,.,TRBV7-2,CASSLASLAGVQYF,TGTGCCAGCAGCTTAGCGTCGCTTGCGGGTGTGCAGTATTTT
TRBJ2-2,few,TRBD1,TRBV12-5,CASGWGSGQFTGELFF,TGTGCTAGTGGTTGGGGATCGGGACAGTTCACCGGGGAGCTGTTTTTT
TRBJ2-5,few,.,TRBV7-2,CASSPRADSEGQYF,TGTGCCAGCAGCCCTCGGGCGGATTCCGAGGGCCAGTACTTC
TRBJ1-1,.,TRBD1,TRBV9,CASSPGTGFEAFF,TGTGCCAGCAGCCCCGGGACAGGTTTTGAAGCTTTCTTT
TRBJ2-7,few,TRBD1,TRBV7-9,CASSLDRGPSGEQYF,TGTGCCAGCAGCTTAGACAGGGGCCCTTCTGGGGAGCAGTACTTC
TRBJ1-3,.,.,TRBV4-3,CASSQGIQGDPGNTIYF,TGCGCCAGCAGCCAAGGAATCCAGGGCGATCCTGGAAACACCATATATTTT
TRBJ2-4,.,.,TRBV4-3,CASSREGLAKNIQYF,TGCGCCAGCAGCCGAGAGGGGCTAGCCAAAAACATTCAGTACTTC
TRBJ2-1,.,.,TRBV9,CASSVAVYNEQFF,TGTGCCAGCAGCGTAGCCGTTTACAATGAGCAGTTCTTC
TRBJ1-5,.,TRBD1,TRBV4-2,CASSQDRTGGYQPQHF,TGTGCCAGCAGCCAAGACAGGACAGGGGGCTACCAGCCCCAGCATTTT
TRBJ1-6,few,.,TRBV14,CASSQDPGFLRSPLHF,TGTGCCAGCAGCCAAGATCCCGGGTTTCTAAGATCACCCCTCCACTTT
TRBJ2-7,few,.,TRBV4-1,CASSQVFQGSSYEQYF,TGCGCCAGCAGCCAGGTCTTTCAGGGGTCCTCCTACGAGCAGTACTTC